This TCR beta chain was observed in a study of lymphopenia after photon versus proton radiotherapy. TCRdb's table, derived via immunoSEQ multiplex PCR, lists solely in-frame clones and lacks some. The sample lists 25,000 to 30,000 clones; about 85% were seen once. The germline CDR1 and CDR2 sequences are WNHNN and SYGVQD (reference sequence). V dropped 3 bases and J dropped 8; count of bases not matched to a gene: 8. CDR3 size: 15 residues. Study-wide findings and caveats: Survival link was tested only in deceased patients; proton benefit remains a possibility. Photon-treated patients lost naive T cells and TCR diversity; proton-treated stayed stable.

In this sample, this clone turned up once. The antigen is unknown. The chain links TRBV10-1 to TRBJ2-1; 9 bases are shared with TRBD1. The sequences come from peripheral blood, collected from a patient treated with photon-based radiotherapy. This clonotype was obtained from a man under 40 with gastric cancer. The DNA of the CDR3 is TGCGCCAGCAGTGAACCGGGACAGGGAGGTTATGAGCAGTTCTTC. Its protein is CASSEPGQGGYEQFF.